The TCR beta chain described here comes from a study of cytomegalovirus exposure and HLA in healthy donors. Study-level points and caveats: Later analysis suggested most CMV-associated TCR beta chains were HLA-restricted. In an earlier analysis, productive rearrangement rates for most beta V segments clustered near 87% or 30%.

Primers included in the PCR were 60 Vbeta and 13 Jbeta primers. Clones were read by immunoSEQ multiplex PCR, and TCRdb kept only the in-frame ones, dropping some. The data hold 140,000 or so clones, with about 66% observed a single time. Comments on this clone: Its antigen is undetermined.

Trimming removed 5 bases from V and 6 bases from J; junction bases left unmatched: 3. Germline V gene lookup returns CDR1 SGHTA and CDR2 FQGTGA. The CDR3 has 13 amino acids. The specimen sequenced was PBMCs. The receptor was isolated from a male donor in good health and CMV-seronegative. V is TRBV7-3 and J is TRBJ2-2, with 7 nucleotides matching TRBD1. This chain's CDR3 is CASSRQGPGELFF. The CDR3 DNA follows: TGTGCCAGCAGCCGACAGGGACCCGGGGAGCTGTTTTTT. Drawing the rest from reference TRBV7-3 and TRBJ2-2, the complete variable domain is GAGVSQTPSNKVTEKGKYVELRCDPISGHTALYWYRQSLGQGPEFLIYFQGTGAADDSGLPNDRFFAVRPEGSVSTLKIQRTERGDSAVYLCASSRQGPGELFFGEGSRLTVL.